Shown below are 13 T cell receptor beta chains from a single sample sequenced in a study of T-cell memory formation after mild COVID-19. Each CDR3 protein is one row after TCRdb ran MiXCR on the 5' RACE reads. The sample has roughly 500,000 distinct CDR3 sequences, 20% seen once; the top ten hold approximately 12%. Sequenced material: PBMCs or a T cell subset sorted from them (not recorded which). The receptors originated from an adult woman who had mild COVID-19 (a few samples of this study predate the infection). Cell type and time point are not known.

This clonotype has a handful of counts. The chain recombines TRBV9 with TRBJ2-1; 10 nucleotides line up with TRBD2. Germline V gene data show CDR1 as SGDLS and CDR2 as YYNGEE. The CDR3 covers 16 residues. With 0 bases clipped from V and 6 bases from J, the junction kept 6 bases outside the gene matches. In nucleotides, the CDR3 is TGTGCCAGCAGCGTAGCCCCCGGACTAGCGGTCAATGAGCAGTTCTTC. Amino acids: CASSVAPGLAVNEQFF.

There are a few counts of this clonotype. The V call is TRBV30, the J call TRBJ1-2; TRBD1 is a possible D gene (6 bases). The CDR3 is 14 residues long. The V gene's germline CDR1 is GTSNPN and CDR2 SVGIG (reference sequence). V lost 5 bases and J 4 bases, leaving 17 bases between the germline ends. The CDR3 loop reads CAWSSQGRFYGYTF. DNA for the CDR3: TGTGCCTGGTCATCACAGGGAAGGTTCTATGGCTACACCTTC.

This clonotype has a handful of counts. The chain carries TRBV7-9 and TRBJ2-3; TRBD2 agrees at 10 bases. Per germline, CDR1 SEHNR and CDR2 FQNEAQ (reference sequence). After removal of 11 bases from V and 3 bases from J, the junction contained 11 bases not matched to a gene. The CDR3 totals 15 residues. The CDR3 is CAGLSGRAPTDTQYF. CDR3 DNA: TGTGCCGGACTGAGCGGGAGGGCCCCAACAGATACGCAGTATTTT.

This clonotype has just a few counts. CDR3 residues: CASSFLKTSGAETQYF. The DNA of the CDR3 is TGTGCCAGCAGCTTCCTCAAGACTAGCGGGGCGGAGACCCAGTACTTC. This sequence joins TRBV5-5 and TRBJ2-5, with 11 bases aligning to TRBD2. V lost 2 bases and J lost 5; bases outside the gene matches: 8. The CDR3 extends over 16 amino acids. Germline V gene sequence: CDR1 SGHKS, CDR2 YYEKEE (reference sequence). Supplemented by reference TRBV5-5 and TRBJ2-5, the full variable domain reads DAGVTQSPTHLIKTRGQQVTLRCSPISGHKSVSWYQQVLGQGPQFIFQYYEKEERGRGNFPDRFSARQFPNYSSELNVNALLLGDSALYLCASSFLKTSGAETQYFGPGTRLLVL.

V usage is TRBV25-1 and J usage is TRBJ2-3; weak D call: TRBD1 (6 bases). The V gene's germline CDR1 is MGHDK and CDR2 SYGVNS. This CDR3 has 16 residues. The germline V and J ends were trimmed by 5 bases and 1 base, with 16 bases remaining between them. The CDR3 spells CASSKQGGPGTDTQYF. Written as DNA, the CDR3 is TGTGCCAGCAGTAAACAGGGTGGACCGGGCACAGATACGCAGTATTTT.

The CDR3 spells CASSMPSAPVPDTQYF. In nucleotides, the CDR3 is TGTGCCAGTAGTATGCCTAGCGCACCCGTCCCAGATACGCAGTATTTT. This chain joins TRBV19 and TRBJ2-3; D is perhaps TRBD2 (6 bases). Trimming cost V 3 bases and J 4 bases, with 17 bases left between them. Germline V gene sequence: CDR1 LNHDA, CDR2 SQIVND (reference sequence). The CDR3 loop spans 16 amino acids.

Only a few counts were recorded for this clonotype. V usage is TRBV6-2 or TRBV6-3 and J usage is TRBJ1-5, with 7 bases aligning to TRBD1. This CDR3 is 15 amino acids long. The germline CDR1 and CDR2 sequences are MNHEY and SVGEGT. The junction had 6 bases not matched to a gene; V was cut back by 6 bases and J by 1 base. This CDR3 is CASSPGTASNQPQHF. As DNA, the CDR3 is TGTGCCAGCAGCCCCGGGACAGCCAGCAATCAGCCCCAGCATTTT.

V usage is TRBV5-1 and J usage is TRBJ2-1; D call uncertain. Trimming left V 0 bases short and J 7 bases short, with 14 bases between. Germline CDR1 is SGHRS and CDR2 is YFSETQ. CDR3 size: 15 residues. The CDR3 reads CASSLGRLPSNEQFF. The CDR3, as DNA: TGCGCCAGCAGCTTGGGTCGGCTCCCCTCGAATGAGCAGTTCTTC. Full variable domain (remainder filled in from reference TRBV5-1 and TRBJ2-1): KAGVTQTPRYLIKTRGQQVTLSCSPISGHRSVSWYQQTPGQGLQFLFEYFSETQRNKGNFPGRFSGRQFSNSRSEMNVSTLELGDSALYLCASSLGRLPSNEQFFGPGTRLTVL.

This clonotype was picked up a small number of times. The chain recombines TRBV18 with TRBJ1-1; a possible D gene is TRBD1 (5 bases). With 0 bases removed from V and 6 bases from J, the gap between germline ends came to 11 bases. Germline CDR1 reads KGHSH; CDR2 reads LQKENI. This CDR3 contains 14 residues. CDR3 coding DNA: TGTGCCAGCTCACCACCGGGGGTCGTAGCTGAAGCTTTCTTT. This encodes CASSPPGVVAEAFF.

This clonotype was seen a few times. This rearrangement joins TRBV6-6 to TRBJ2-7; TRBD2 matches 12 bases. The germline CDR1 and CDR2 sequences are MNHNY and SVGAGI (reference sequence). V trimming: 5 bases; J trimming: 4 bases; junction bases outside the gene matches: 15. This CDR3 contains 18 residues. The CDR3 sequence: CASSTTSGGYSSPYEQYF. The CDR3 DNA is TGTGCCAGCAGTACCACTAGCGGGGGGTACTCGTCCCCGTACGAGCAGTACTTC.

This rearrangement joins TRBV20-1 to TRBJ2-7; possibly TRBD1 for D (6 bases). This CDR3 is 13 amino acids long. The V end lost 5 bases, the J end lost 3 bases, and 14 bases lay between the germline ends. CDR1 is DFQATT, CDR2 SNEGSKA, per germline (reference sequence). CDR3: CSADSRQDYEQYF. The DNA for the CDR3 is TGCAGTGCTGACTCGAGACAGGACTACGAGCAGTACTTC.

A few counts support this clonotype. The CDR3 loop reads CASSFPQDNTEAFF. Here the CDR3 DNA reads TGTGCCAGCTCATTTCCCCAGGACAACACTGAAGCTTTCTTT. V and J are TRBV18 and TRBJ1-1; D remains unclear. Trimming left V 5 bases short and J 2 bases short, with 12 bases between. Germline CDR1 KGHSH, CDR2 LQKENI. The CDR3 totals 14 residues.

This clonotype was seen only a few times. The chain carries TRBV28 and TRBJ1-2; 8 nucleotides line up with TRBD1. The CDR3 is 17 residues long. Germline-derived CDR1 and CDR2 are MDHEN and SYDVKM. V lost 5 bases, J lost 4 bases, and 15 bases stayed unmatched. The DNA for the CDR3 is TGTGCCAGCAGTCTCAGGACAGGGAAACTGCTCGTCTATGGCTACACCTTC. Protein sequence: CASSLRTGKLLVYGYTF.